Shown below are 22 T cell receptor beta chains from a single sample sequenced in a study of technical replicates of blood from several donors. Repertoires were generated with immunoSEQ multiplex PCR, while TCRdb's copy carries only in-frame clones and drops some. The sample has roughly 93,000 clones; roughly 96% are singletons. Sample: T cells isolated from PBMCs. The receptors shown here come from a human donor in good health.

V is TRBV7-6 and J is TRBJ1-1; D is perhaps TRBD1 (5 bases). The germline V gene encodes CDR1 SGHVS and CDR2 FNYEAQ. The CDR3 length is 13 residues. The V gene lost 4 bases and the J gene lost 1 base, with 7 bases spanning the gap. CDR3 coding DNA: TGTGCCAGCAGCTCGACAGAGAACACTGAAGCTTTCTTT. This gives the protein CASSSTENTEAFF.

Only one count was recorded for this clone. The chain carries TRBV5-1 and TRBJ2-1; 11 nucleotides agree with TRBD1. This CDR3 contains 16 residues. The V gene's germline CDR1 is SGHRS and CDR2 YFSETQ. V was pared by 1 base and J by 3 bases, with 3 bases of the junction left unmatched. CDR3 sequence: CASSLYGTGGYNEQFF. CDR3 in DNA: TGCGCCAGCAGCTTGTACGGGACAGGGGGCTACAATGAGCAGTTCTTC.

The chain is built from TRBV19 and TRBJ1-3; D not certain. Germline CDR1 is LNHDA and CDR2 is SQIVND (reference sequence). Trimming removed 3 bases at V and 2 bases at J, with 14 bases between. The CDR3 consists of 16 residues. DNA for the CDR3: TGTGCCAGTAGTATTTTATCGGGAGAAACTGGAAACACCATATATTTT. Protein sequence: CASSILSGETGNTIYF.

The CDR3 is CASSPIAGGMVREQYF. In DNA, the CDR3 is TGCGCCAGCAGCCCCATTGCGGGAGGGATGGTACGCGAGCAGTACTTC. The V gene is TRBV5-1, the J gene TRBJ2-7; 9 bases line up with TRBD2. The germline V gene encodes CDR1 SGHRS and CDR2 YFSETQ. Trimming cost V 4 bases and J 6 bases; bases outside gene matches: 14. This CDR3 is 16 amino acids long. The variable domain in full, completed from reference TRBV5-1 and TRBJ2-7, reads KAGVTQTPRYLIKTRGQQVTLSCSPISGHRSVSWYQQTPGQGLQFLFEYFSETQRNKGNFPGRFSGRQFSNSRSEMNVSTLELGDSALYLCASSPIAGGMVREQYFGPGTRLTVT.

This clone was seen a few times. The chain employs TRBV28 and TRBJ1-5; 9 bases agree with TRBD1. In germline, CDR1 is MDHEN, CDR2 SYDVKM. The CDR3 is 13 residues long. J was trimmed by 5 bases and V by 9 bases; bases with no gene match: 5. The DNA for the CDR3 is TGTGCCAGTTGCTGGACAGGGGATCAGCCCCAGCATTTT. Protein: CASCWTGDQPQHF.

The chain's CDR3 is CASSIGTAGTEAFF. CDR3 bases: TGCGCCAGCAGCATTGGGACAGCTGGCACTGAAGCTTTCTTT. The chain has TRBV5-1 and TRBJ1-1, with TRBD1 identical over 7 bases. The germline V gene encodes CDR1 SGHRS and CDR2 YFSETQ. The CDR3 loop spans 14 amino acids. The V segment lost 4 bases and the J segment 4 bases; nucleotides outside the gene matches: 7. The complete variable domain, with remaining parts taken from reference TRBV5-1 and TRBJ1-1, reads KAGVTQTPRYLIKTRGQQVTLSCSPISGHRSVSWYQQTPGQGLQFLFEYFSETQRNKGNFPGRFSGRQFSNSRSEMNVSTLELGDSALYLCASSIGTAGTEAFFGQGTRLTVV.

CDR3 DNA: TGTGCCAGCAGCTTGGGGCTGGGACAGGGGGCCAGTTGGCAGTTCTTC. Its translation: CASSLGLGQGASWQFF. This chain links TRBV5-6 with TRBJ2-1, with TRBD1 matching 12 bases. In germline, CDR1 is SGHDT, CDR2 YYEEEE. This CDR3 is built from 16 residues. V shed 0 bases, J shed 12 bases, and the junction held 10 bases outside the gene matches.

This CDR3 reads CASSLSGGPNYGYTF. The CDR3 nucleotides are TGTGCCAGCAGTTTATCGGGGGGGCCTAACTATGGCTACACCTTC. The genes are TRBV27 and TRBJ1-2, with D perhaps TRBD1 (6 bases). CDR3 length: 15 residues. The ends were cut back, 0 bases at V and 0 bases at J, with 8 bases in the middle. Germline loops: CDR1 MNHEY, CDR2 SMNVEV (reference sequence).

V usage is TRBV5-4 and J usage is TRBJ2-2; a weak D match, TRBD2 (5 bases). The germline V gene encodes CDR1 SGHNT and CDR2 YYREEE (reference sequence). The CDR3 spans 17 residues. V dropped 0 bases and J dropped 7 bases, with 19 bases sitting between them. CDR3 loop: CASSLVRGLANHGELFF. The DNA for the CDR3 is TGTGCCAGCAGCTTGGTTCGGGGATTGGCGAATCACGGGGAGCTGTTTTTT.

The rearrangement joins TRBV7-8 to TRBJ1-2; TRBD1 matches at 8 bases. This CDR3 spans 14 amino acids. Germline CDR1 SGHVS, CDR2 FQNEAQ. J was trimmed by 4 bases and V by 5 bases; bases with no gene match: 6. The CDR3 reads CASSQDRATYGYTF. DNA for the CDR3: TGTGCCAGCAGCCAGGACAGGGCGACCTATGGCTACACCTTC.

J is TRBJ2-3 and V is TRBV28; D may be TRBD2 (6 bases). Trimming took 3 bases from V and 4 from J, leaving 14 bases between them. The CDR3 spans 15 residues. Germline CDR1 is MDHEN and CDR2 is SYDVKM. The CDR3 DNA is TGTGCCAGCAGTTTTGGAGGGAACCTCGCAGATACGCAGTATTTT. Amino acid sequence: CASSFGGNLADTQYF.

J is TRBJ1-4 and V is TRBV4-1, with 8 bases lining up with TRBD1. V dropped 4 bases and J dropped 9; count of bases not matched to a gene: 13. CDR3 length equals 16 residues. Germline loops: CDR1 MGHRA, CDR2 YSYEKL. The CDR3 loop is CASSPPNLGQGKKLFF. DNA for the CDR3: TGCGCCAGCAGCCCCCCAAACTTAGGACAGGGAAAAAAACTGTTTTTT.

Written as DNA, the CDR3 is TGCGCCAGCAGCCGACAGGGAGGCACAGATACGCAGTATTTT. Translation gives CASSRQGGTDTQYF. The gene calls are TRBV5-1 and TRBJ2-3, with 7 bases matching TRBD1. Germline CDR1 SGHRS, CDR2 YFSETQ. The V and J ends lost 4 bases and 1 base, in that order; junction bases with no gene match: 3. This CDR3 spans 14 amino acids.

The chain links TRBV28 to TRBJ2-7, with D tentatively TRBD1 (6 bases). V lost 7 bases and J 0 bases, leaving 19 bases between the germline ends. The CDR3 is made up of 16 amino acids. CDR1 and CDR2 (germline): MDHEN, SYDVKM. The CDR3 reads CASNRDPAAASYEQYF. DNA of the CDR3: TGTGCCAGCAACAGGGACCCGGCGGCGGCCTCCTACGAGCAGTACTTC. The whole variable domain, filled in from reference TRBV28 and TRBJ2-7, reads DVKVTQSSRYLVKRTGEKVFLECVQDMDHENMFWYRQDPGLGLRLIYFSYDVKMKEKGDIPEGYSVSREKKERFSLILESASTNQTSMYLCASNRDPAAASYEQYFGPGTRLTVT.

The chain employs TRBV28 and TRBJ2-7; 10 nucleotides agree with TRBD2. CDR1 and CDR2 from the germline V gene are MDHEN and SYDVKM. The CDR3 contains 13 residues. The V gene end was trimmed by 11 bases and the J gene end by 4 bases; junction bases not matched to a gene: 8. CDR3 sequence (DNA): TGTGCCGGCCGGACTAGCGGAACGTACGAGCAGTACTTC. Its translation is CAGRTSGTYEQYF.

The chain carries TRBV2 and TRBJ1-6, with D possibly being TRBD1 (5 bases). Germline V gene lookup returns CDR1 SNHLY and CDR2 FYNNEI. The CDR3 has 14 residues. V lost 2 bases and J 10 bases, leaving 12 bases between the germline ends. The CDR3 sequence is CASSEYAGGSPLHF. The CDR3, as DNA: TGTGCCAGCAGTGAATACGCGGGGGGGTCACCCCTCCACTTT.

J is TRBJ2-7 and V is TRBV27, with D possibly being TRBD1 (5 bases). The CDR3 runs 13 residues. The germline V gene encodes CDR1 MNHEY and CDR2 SMNVEV (reference sequence). The ends were cut back, 8 bases at V and 9 bases at J, with 20 bases in the middle. CDR3 sequence: CASRRQGYERQYF. CDR3 DNA sequence: TGTGCCAGCCGAAGGCAGGGATACGAGCGGCAGTACTTC.

V is TRBV5-1 and J is TRBJ1-2; weak D call: TRBD1 (5 bases). Germline loops: CDR1 SGHRS, CDR2 YFSETQ. The CDR3 is 14 residues long. V lost 0 bases to trimming and J lost 11 bases, with 17 bases between them. This chain's CDR3 is CASSLAFQGDKYTF. Written as DNA, the CDR3 is TGCGCCAGCAGCTTGGCCTTTCAGGGTGATAAGTACACCTTC.

DNA of the CDR3: TGTGCCAGCACTCACAGGCCGGGACAGGGAAACACCATATATTTT. Protein product: CASTHRPGQGNTIYF. The chain is built from TRBV28 and TRBJ1-3, with 7 bases identical to TRBD1. Germline V gene lookup returns CDR1 MDHEN and CDR2 SYDVKM. Trimming cost V 7 bases and J 4 bases; bases outside gene matches: 10. The CDR3 has 15 amino acids.

A single count supports this clone. The gene calls are TRBV4-1 and TRBJ1-2; tentative D call: TRBD1 (5 bases). The ends were cut back, 2 bases at V and 4 bases at J, with 11 bases in the middle. The CDR3 runs to 14 residues. Looked up from germline, CDR1 is MGHRA and CDR2 is YSYEKL. As DNA, the CDR3 is TGCGCCAGCAGCCAAAACGCGGGGACCTATGGCTACACCTTC. Its protein is CASSQNAGTYGYTF.

The rearrangement links TRBV5-6 to TRBJ2-5, with 8 bases fitting TRBD1. Germline-derived CDR1 and CDR2 are SGHDT and YYEEEE. CDR3 length: 15 residues. With V trimmed by 2 bases and J by 5 bases, 8 bases remained unmatched. The CDR3 DNA sequence: TGTGCCAGCAGCTTTGGGCCAGGGGGCAGGGAGACCCAGTACTTC. This gives the protein CASSFGPGGRETQYF.

The chain employs TRBV9 and TRBJ2-3; D unclear. The CDR3 has 14 residues. The V end lost 0 bases, the J end lost 4 bases, and 9 bases lay between the germline ends. CDR1 is SGDLS and CDR2 is YYNGEE in the germline V gene. CDR3 nucleotides: TGTGCCAGCAGCGTAGCTAGTCCCTCAGATACGCAGTATTTT. Translating it yields CASSVASPSDTQYF.